This entry describes one T cell receptor beta chain. The clone's antigen remains unknown. No much larger clonotype is one base removed from it; base qualities were not supplied. The cohort comprised fewer than 700 healthy bone marrow donors. At the time of sampling, all cohort members were nominally healthy, though unrecorded immune exposures were likely present. The donor was CMV seropositive and was included in the group of approximately 300 seropositive cohort members. Every donor gave a peripheral blood sample, and the peripheral blood mononuclear cells from that sample were used for TCR beta sequencing. The Qiagen DNeasy Blood Extraction Kit was used to extract genomic DNA from the blood cell samples. The data are from a study of cytomegalovirus exposure and HLA in healthy donors (dated by TCRdb to the late 2010s). General notes on the study: An earlier analysis of around 600 of the donors reported more than 250 Gb of sequence data and 117 million unique TCR beta sequences from 150 million to 200 million T cells. Roughly 300 gigabases of sequencing data and roughly 80 million unique TCR sequences made up an early release that covered around 640 HLA-typed donors. The genetic ancestry cluster associated with self-reported Caucasian donors included 81% of the roughly 410 genotyped donors. The aim of the study was to test whether cataloging public T cell receptors could identify signatures of past pathogen exposure. The T cell repertoires of 666 subjects were profiled by immunosequencing and related to cytomegalovirus serostatus. In addition to the first cohort of 666 subjects, a separate validation cohort of approximately 110 different subjects was used. To predict cytomegalovirus infection status, the study combined high-throughput TCR immunosequencing, statistical association of individual TCRs with disease status, and machine learning. A later analysis re-examined previously published TCR beta repertoires from 500 to 700 donors and added high-resolution HLA genotyping to investigate patterns of TCR occurrence. In the later analysis, no new phenotypic data were used to find candidate immune exposures; instead, reliance was placed on TCR beta sequences and their occurrence across donors. An earlier analysis of a few hundred of the donors applied high-throughput TCR beta sequencing to assess whether each TCR beta V gene segment acted as functional or pseudogenic. Donor age, sex, ethnicity and CMV serostatus were compiled together with the repertoire data. In a later genetic analysis, genome-wide SNP genotypes for about three fifths of the 666 donors were used, and that subset was treated as a discovery cohort. Every discovery cohort repertoire had been produced on one sequencing platform. HLA typing covered class I and class II loci at four-digit resolution. Typing coverage differed by locus: A, B, C, DRB1 and DQB1 were typed in roughly 620-640 donors, DQA1 in 500 to 550, DPA1 in approximately 610, and DPB1 in just under 480. Roughly 5 DR-DQ haplotypes were handled as single units for association and clustering, since linkage in the cohort was strong. Among over 350 genotyped donors of the cohort, an average of roughly 240,000 unique TCR beta nucleotide sequences were sequenced per donor, roughly 18% of them non-productive. What the research found in general, with its limitations: In this cohort, only TCR beta chains were sequenced, and detectable features were limited by the absence of alpha or paired-chain data. In a later analysis, several top co-occurrence clusters were reported to appear linked to parvovirus B19, influenza, CMV and Epstein-Barr virus. Across donors, most TCR sequences were observed very rarely, whereas some public TCRs were present in many individuals. Some IMGT-functional V segments, including TRBV6-2 and TRBV6-3, could not be distinguished by the 87-base-pair reads and were therefore excluded. A group of highly shared sequence variants was considered likely to be a technical artifact of the sequencing pipeline. Correlated functional status among segregating V segments might reflect linkage disequilibrium, but an unknown experimental factor could not be ruled out. In vitro tests confirmed that a few of the cytomegalovirus-associated TCR beta chains recognize cytomegalovirus antigens. Roughly uniform sequencing depth across donors was assumed in presence/absence analyses, although this assumption may not hold. HLA typing was unavailable for some donors at each locus, so association tests used only the typed subset. In a later analysis, HLA-associated TCR beta chains were found to be more clonally expanded and to have lower generation probabilities than equally common non-associated chains. An association between a missense DCLRE1C variant and V-gene and J-gene trimming of TCR beta chains was found in a later genetic analysis and replicated in an independent cohort. Immune exposure information for the cohort was limited to CMV serostatus. A later analysis found that most CMV-associated TCR beta chains appeared HLA-restricted, with HLA associations seemingly driven largely by CMV exposure. In an earlier analysis of approximately 590 of the donors, most TCR beta V segments were observed in productive rearrangements about 90% or about 30% of the time, broadly matching IMGT annotations. Compared with the roughly 720-donor mean, donors in an Asian-associated ancestry cluster had fewer N-insertions in productive TCRs, according to a later genetic analysis. A further reported finding was that TCR beta sequences accurately predicted the HLA-A and HLA-B alleles for most subjects in the first cohort. The classifier was reported to diagnose cytomegalovirus status with high specificity and sensitivity in both the original and validation cohorts. A later analysis found that TCR association rates varied across HLA loci, with DRB1 alleles showing the most associated TCRs and HLA-C alleles the fewest. When HLA alleles, especially DR and DQ, strongly co-occurred, attributing TCR associations to individual alleles was difficult. In the study, around 160 TCR beta chains were listed as associated with cytomegalovirus. The authors suggested that the approach could potentially be extended to other disease states and immunological phenotypes. A later analysis associated about 17,000 TCR beta sequences with specific HLA alleles at a false discovery rate of 0.05. Because counts were too low, about 18 rarely observed V segments, including chromosome 9 orphons, were left out of the earlier analysis of a few hundred of the donors.

Library preparation was by the immunoSEQ multiplex PCR assay. The multiplex PCR relied on a mix of 60 forward primers for TCR Vbeta segments and 13 reverse primers for TCR Jbeta segments. The CDR3 region of rearranged TCR beta genes was amplified from genomic DNA by a multiplex PCR assay. The amplified TCR beta libraries were sequenced on the Illumina HiSeq System as 87-base-pair reads. The original pipeline was this. Across the roughly 640 repertoires, a later analysis counted tens of millions of unique TCR beta chains, approximately 12 million of which were shared by at least two donors. To remove PCR and sequencing errors, raw reads were error-corrected and collapsed into unique sequences using a nearest-neighbor algorithm that merged closely related sequences. V, D and J gene segments were assigned by aligning CDR3 sequences to IMGT reference sequences. For a sequence to be retained, a match of at least six nucleotides was required to both a V gene segment and a J gene segment. A rearrangement was called productive if the CDR3 had no stop codons and remained in frame with V and J, and every other rearrangement was called non-productive. Following IMGT convention, CDR3 was defined as the stretch from the second conserved V-encoded cysteine to the conserved J-encoded phenylalanine. In an earlier analysis of 550 to 650 of the donors, sequences lacking an unambiguous match to a single V gene segment were excluded. In an earlier analysis of approximately 560 of the donors, a V segment was called functional when productive rearrangements were above 56.7%, and segregating when the standard deviation between donors exceeded 5%. A statistical classification framework was built to diagnose cytomegalovirus status from the catalog of TCR beta chain sequences. In a later analysis, V and J genes were assigned by comparing TCR nucleotide sequences against IMGT/GENE-DB human TR gene sequences. Using the TCRdist pipeline, a later analysis assigned CDR3 sequences along with most-parsimonious VDJ recombination scenarios. A later analysis defined each TCR beta chain by its CDR3 amino acid sequence plus V-gene family, and excluded reads lacking a unique V-gene family. To address suspected cross-contamination and a sequencing artifact, a later analysis removed several hundred highly shared, low-generation-probability nucleotide sequences. A later analysis calculated a clonal expansion index for each public chain from normalized within-repertoire ranks of inferred template counts. In a later analysis, generation probabilities were computed using a VDJ recombination model fitted to out-of-frame rearrangements, and the results were checked against IGoR. In a later analysis, hypergeometric tests were used to score TCR-TCR, TCR-HLA and TCR-CMV co-occurrence, with a repertoire-size bias correction applied to TCR pairs. To estimate false discovery rates, a later analysis permuted the HLA or CMV assignments 20 times. In a later analysis, co-occurring TCRs were grouped using DBSCAN, with TCRdist sequence similarity added in when clustering inside HLA-allele-positive subsets. For co-occurrence clustering, repertoires with fewer than 30,000 or more than 120,000 public chains were excluded, along with 4 to 6 repertoires with anomalous nucleotide sharing. As stored in TCRdb, this immuneACCESS dataset retains in-frame rearrangements with V and J assigned. A fraction of the clones does not appear; measured against another copy, unresolved V genes explain less than half of the discrepancy, and the remainder lacks a known reason. V and J calls and clone size are those listed in that table; D and trimming were worked out from the DNA. A total of 80,000 to 100,000 clones appear in this sample, over 55% of them only once. The ten top clones hold about a sixth of the sample.

The CDR3 runs 15 amino acids, cysteine and phenylalanine included. Just CDR3 DNA is preserved here, 45 bases in frame from base 1. V is cut back by 5 bases and J by 4 bases, with 8 bases in the junction unmatched. The germline V gene supplies CDR1 SGHRS and CDR2 YFSETQ. The TCR sequence derives from a woman under 30 in good health and CMV-seropositive. Material for sequencing was PBMCs. The chain was built from TRBV5-1 and TRBJ2-7; 11 bases in the junction line up with TRBD2. The nucleotide sequence reads TGCGCCAGCAGGCTACTAGCGGGAGAGCTGTACGAGCAGTACTTC. Translated, this gives CASRLLAGELYEQYF.